Listed here are 25 T cell receptor beta chains from one sample, sequenced in a study of graft-versus-host responses after intestinal transplantation. Clones were sequenced by immunoSEQ multiplex PCR, and TCRdb holds only the in-frame ones, with some missing. The sample includes over 55,000 clones, over 70% seen only once; the top ten take roughly 0.4%. These TCRs' antigens remain unknown. Specimen: unstimulated CD4+ T cells sorted from spleen or lymph node cells, collected before transplant. The source of these receptors is a human donor who was the organ donor for an intestinal transplant.

The V gene is TRBV6-1, the J gene TRBJ2-3, with 11 bases fitting TRBD2. Looked up from germline, CDR1 is MNHNS and CDR2 is SASEGT. This CDR3 spans 17 amino acids. V was clipped by 4 bases and J by 2 bases; unmatched bases: 8. The DNA of the CDR3 is TGTGCCAGCAGTGTTACTAGCGGGGGACTGTTCACAGATACGCAGTATTTT. Its translation: CASSVTSGGLFTDTQYF.

This sequence joins TRBV2 and TRBJ2-5; D is uncertain. Germline lookup yields CDR1 SNHLY and CDR2 FYNNEI. V was clipped by 3 bases and J by 5 bases, with 10 bases between them. This CDR3 has 13 residues. This CDR3 is CASSDPPGETQYF. CDR3 DNA: TGTGCCAGCAGTGATCCCCCCGGTGAGACCCAGTACTTC.

The chain uses TRBV6-6 and TRBJ1-1, with 7 bases matching TRBD1. The germline V gene has CDR1 MNHNY and CDR2 SVGAGI (reference sequence). V lost 6 bases to trimming and J lost 4 bases; unmatched junction nucleotides: 14. This CDR3 is built from 16 residues. The chain's CDR3 is CASRSSDRLGGTEAFF. The CDR3 bases are TGTGCCAGCAGATCCTCGGACAGGCTCGGGGGCACTGAAGCTTTCTTT.

The CDR3 DNA reads TGTGCCAGTAGTATAGATAGGGGTCAGCCCCAGCATTTT. As protein: CASSIDRGQPQHF. The chain carries TRBV19 and TRBJ1-5, with D possibly TRBD1 on 5 matching bases. Trimming stripped 0 bases from V and 6 bases from J, with 6 bases between. The CDR3 has 13 amino acids. Germline CDR1 is LNHDA and CDR2 is SQIVND (reference sequence).

The V gene is TRBV28, the J gene TRBJ2-1, with 9 bases fitting TRBD2. Per the germline V gene, CDR1 is MDHEN and CDR2 is SYDVKM. Trimming at V came to 2 bases and at J to 10 bases, leaving 6 bases not matched to a gene. This CDR3 is 14 amino acids long. CDR3 region: CASSLPLAGGEQFF. DNA of the CDR3: TGTGCCAGCAGTTTACCACTAGCGGGCGGGGAGCAGTTCTTC.

This rearrangement joins TRBV14 to TRBJ1-1; 9 bases agree with TRBD1. V gave up 2 bases and J gave up 4 bases; unmatched junction bases: 5. Germline V lookup: CDR1 SGHDN, CDR2 FVKESK. CDR3 size: 15 residues. DNA for the CDR3: TGTGCCAGCAGCCAAATAGGACAGGGGCCCACTGAAGCTTTCTTT. Translated, it gives CASSQIGQGPTEAFF.

The chain employs TRBV18 and TRBJ2-3, with no clear D. This CDR3 is 15 amino acids long. V was cut by 3 bases and J by 0 bases, with 10 bases left in between. Germline V gene data show CDR1 as KGHSH and CDR2 as LQKENI. Here the CDR3 reads CASSPSVASTDTQYF. CDR3 DNA sequence: TGTGCCAGCTCACCGTCGGTAGCTAGCACAGATACGCAGTATTTT.

There are a few counts of this clone. V usage is TRBV6-1 and J usage is TRBJ2-2; perhaps TRBD1 as D (6 bases). Deletions cut 6 bases from V and 7 bases from J, with 12 bases between. Germline V lookup: CDR1 MNHNS, CDR2 SASEGT. CDR3 size: 13 residues. CDR3 coding DNA: TGTGCCAGCAGGAGGACAGACGGCGGGGAGCTGTTTTTT. Translated, it gives CASRRTDGGELFF.

The CDR3 is CASSGGSAPTQYF. The CDR3 DNA sequence: TGTGCCAGCAGCGGGGGGTCGGCACCTACGCAGTATTTT. The rearrangement joins TRBV5-5 to TRBJ2-3; perhaps TRBD2 as D (6 bases). CDR3 length: 13 residues. The germline V gene encodes CDR1 SGHKS and CDR2 YYEKEE (reference sequence). Trimming cost V 4 bases and J 8 bases, with 14 bases left between them.

CDR3 protein: CASSYRGKSYTF. The CDR3, as DNA: TGTGCCAGCAGTTACAGGGGCAAATCCTACACCTTC. This chain uses TRBV6-5 with TRBJ1-2; maybe TRBD1 (5 bases). The CDR3 consists of 12 residues. With 2 bases removed from V and 10 bases from J, the gap between germline ends came to 11 bases. The V gene's germline CDR1 is MNHEY and CDR2 SVGAGI.

The rearrangement joins TRBV7-9 to TRBJ2-2; tentatively, D is TRBD1 (6 bases). V gave up 10 bases and J gave up 0 bases, with 15 bases separating them. Germline V gene lookup returns CDR1 SEHNR and CDR2 FQNEAQ (reference sequence). The length of the CDR3 is 15 residues. The CDR3 DNA is TGTGCCACCTTTGTGGGGGCGTCGAACACCGGGGAGCTGTTTTTT. It encodes CATFVGASNTGELFF. The full variable domain, in which reference TRBV7-9 and TRBJ2-2 provide the parts outside the CDR3, is DTGVSQNPRHKITKRGQNVTFRCDPISEHNRLYWYRQTLGQGPEFLTYFQNEAQLEKSRLLSDRFSAERPKGSFSTLEIQRTEQGDSAMYLCATFVGASNTGELFFGEGSRLTVL.

The chain joins TRBV6-5 to TRBJ1-1, with a possible D match to TRBD1 (5 bases). In germline, CDR1 is MNHEY, CDR2 SVGAGI. The V end was cut by 0 bases, the J end by 1 base, with 12 bases between. This CDR3 is built from 16 residues. The CDR3 coding sequence is TGTGCCAGCAGTTACTCGGAATCGACAGCGAACACTGAAGCTTTCTTT. Its protein is CASSYSESTANTEAFF.

The chain couples TRBV6-4 to TRBJ2-1; TRBD2 matches 8 bases. Germline CDR1 MRHNA, CDR2 SNTAGT. This CDR3 has 14 residues. J was trimmed by 3 bases and V by 2 bases; bases with no gene match: 0. The CDR3 reads CASSDSGGYNEQFF. CDR3 nucleotide sequence: TGTGCCAGCAGTGACAGCGGGGGCTACAATGAGCAGTTCTTC.

The chain combines TRBV5-1 with TRBJ1-1; the match to TRBD1 covers 8 bases. Germline V gene sequence: CDR1 SGHRS, CDR2 YFSETQ. V shed 3 bases and J 4 bases; nucleotides not matched to a gene: 2. The CDR3 sequence is 13 residues long. The CDR3 nucleotides read TGCGCCAGCAGCTCCGACAGGGGCACTGAAGCTTTCTTT. Its translation is CASSSDRGTEAFF.

This chain joins TRBV28 and TRBJ1-6; D gene uncertain. Germline CDR1 MDHEN, CDR2 SYDVKM. The length of the CDR3 is 17 residues. Deletions cut 7 bases from V and 3 bases from J, with 19 bases between. The chain's CDR3 is CASTKLSGGSYNSPLHF. CDR3 DNA: TGTGCCAGCACCAAACTATCGGGAGGGAGCTATAATTCACCCCTCCACTTT.

The chain links TRBV28 to TRBJ1-4; D may be TRBD1 (5 bases). The germline V gene has CDR1 MDHEN and CDR2 SYDVKM. V gave up 7 bases and J gave up 4 bases, with 16 bases separating them. CDR3 length: 15 residues. DNA for the CDR3: TGTGCCAGCACTCGGGGGGACGGCCTTAATGAAAAACTGTTTTTT. This encodes CASTRGDGLNEKLFF.

This clone was seen more than once but under ten times. This rearrangement joins TRBV5-6 to TRBJ2-2; no reliable D call. Between the trimmed V and J ends, which lost 1 base and 2 bases, there was a span of 12 bases. Germline CDR1 and CDR2: SGHDT and YYEEEE. This CDR3 region has 16 residues. DNA of the CDR3: TGTGCCAGCAGCTTGCGAACGCCGGGTAACACCGGGGAGCTGTTTTTT. It is translated as CASSLRTPGNTGELFF. Full variable domain (rest looked up from reference TRBV5-6 and TRBJ2-2): DAGVTQSPTHLIKTRGQQVTLRCSPKSGHDTVSWYQQALGQGPQFIFQYYEEEERQRGNFPDRFSGHQFPNYSSELNVNALLLGDSALYLCASSLRTPGNTGELFFGEGSRLTVL.

V gene TRBV15 combines with J gene TRBJ1-6, with a possible D match to TRBD1 (5 bases). CDR1 and CDR2 (germline): LNHNV, YYDKDF (reference sequence). This CDR3 is 15 amino acids long. Trimming shortened V by 0 bases and J by 8 bases, and 11 bases separated the two germline ends. The CDR3 DNA is TGTGCCACCAGCAGAGATAGCCAGGGTCATTCACCCCTCCACTTT. It translates to CATSRDSQGHSPLHF.

The chain combines TRBV2 with TRBJ1-6, with 7 bases fitting TRBD1. Germline lookup yields CDR1 SNHLY and CDR2 FYNNEI. The V and J ends lost 6 bases and 6 bases, in that order; junction bases with no gene match: 8. CDR3 length equals 15 residues. CDR3 sequence reads: CASSDRTGPNSPLHF. The DNA for the CDR3 is TGTGCCAGCAGCGACAGGACAGGCCCTAATTCACCCCTCCACTTT.

The gene calls are TRBV4-2 and TRBJ2-3; tentatively, D is TRBD2 (5 bases). CDR1 and CDR2 (germline): LGHNA, YNFKEQ. Trimming pared 0 bases from V and 1 base from J, leaving 5 bases between. The CDR3 runs to 14 residues. Here the CDR3 reads CASSQERGTDTQYF. The CDR3, as DNA: TGTGCCAGCAGCCAAGAGCGGGGCACAGATACGCAGTATTTT.

This clone was seen just once. The rearrangement uses TRBV7-9 and TRBJ1-2; D not resolved. Germline V CDR1 and CDR2: SEHNR, FQNEAQ (reference sequence). CDR3 length: 13 residues. Deletions cut 3 bases from V and 7 bases from J, with 12 bases between. CDR3 in amino acids: CASSLTGTTGYTF. CDR3 DNA sequence: TGTGCCAGCAGCTTGACTGGAACGACTGGCTACACCTTC.

This rearrangement joins TRBV7-6 to TRBJ2-5; D might be TRBD2 (5 bases). The CDR3 is 12 amino acids. The germline V gene encodes CDR1 SGHVS and CDR2 FNYEAQ. The V gene lost 5 bases and the J gene lost 5 bases, with 9 bases spanning the gap. The CDR3: CASSPQRETQYF. Here the CDR3 DNA reads TGTGCCAGCAGCCCCCAGCGGGAGACCCAGTACTTC. The variable domain in full, with the rest retrieved from reference TRBV7-6 and TRBJ2-5, is GAGVSQSPRYKVTKRGQDVALRCDPISGHVSLYWYRQALGQGPEFLTYFNYEAQQDKSGLPNDRFSAERPEGSISTLTIQRTEQRDSAMYRCASSPQRETQYFGPGTRLLVL.

The V call is TRBV28, the J call TRBJ2-3, with D possibly TRBD1 on 6 matching bases. Trimming removed 4 bases from V and 0 bases from J, with 14 bases in between. Germline CDR1 and CDR2: MDHEN and SYDVKM. The CDR3 spans 16 residues. The CDR3 protein is CASSSRTDPSTDTQYF. The CDR3 coding sequence is TGTGCCAGCAGTTCCAGGACAGACCCTAGCACAGATACGCAGTATTTT.

This chain connects TRBV14 to TRBJ2-4; 9 bases are a match to TRBD1. The CDR3 consists of 13 residues. Germline V gene data show CDR1 as SGHDN and CDR2 as FVKESK. V shed 5 bases, J shed 7 bases, and the junction held 3 bases outside the gene matches. Written as DNA, the CDR3 is TGTGCCAGCAGCACCGGGACAGGGAACATTCAGTACTTC. Its translation is CASSTGTGNIQYF.

The rearrangement joins TRBV28 to TRBJ1-5, with D maybe TRBD1 (6 bases). CDR1 and CDR2 from the germline V gene are MDHEN and SYDVKM. The ends were cut back, 6 bases at V and 5 bases at J, with 20 bases in the middle. CDR3 size: 16 residues. The CDR3 spells CASSLGGAGPDQPQHF. The CDR3 DNA sequence: TGTGCCAGCAGCCTCGGGGGGGCAGGGCCTGATCAGCCCCAGCATTTT. The full variable domain, with the rest looked up from reference TRBV28 and TRBJ1-5, is DVKVTQSSRYLVKRTGEKVFLECVQDMDHENMFWYRQDPGLGLRLIYFSYDVKMKEKGDIPEGYSVSREKKERFSLILESASTNQTSMYLCASSLGGAGPDQPQHFGDGTRLSIL.